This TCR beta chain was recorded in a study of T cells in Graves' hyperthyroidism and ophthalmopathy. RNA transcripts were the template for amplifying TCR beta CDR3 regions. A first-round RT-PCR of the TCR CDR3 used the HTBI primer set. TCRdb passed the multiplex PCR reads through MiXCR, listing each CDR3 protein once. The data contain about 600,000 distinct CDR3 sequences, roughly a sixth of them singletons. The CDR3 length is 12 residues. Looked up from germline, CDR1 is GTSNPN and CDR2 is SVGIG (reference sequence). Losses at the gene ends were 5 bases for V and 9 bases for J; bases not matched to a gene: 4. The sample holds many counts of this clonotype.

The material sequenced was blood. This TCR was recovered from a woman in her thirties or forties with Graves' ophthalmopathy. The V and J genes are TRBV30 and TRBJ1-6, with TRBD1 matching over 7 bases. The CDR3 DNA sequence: TGTGCCTGGGGACAGGTATCTTCACCCCTCCACTTT. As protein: CAWGQVSSPLHF.